What follows is one T cell receptor (beta chain) and its context. These data belong to a study of T-cell reconstitution after alpha-beta-depleted transplantation in children. Trimming took 3 bases from V and 3 from J; bases not matched to a gene: 8. CDR1 and CDR2 from the germline V gene are SNHLY and FYNNEI. There are 15 residues in the CDR3. Unique molecular identifiers were incorporated during preparation of the TCRbeta library. TCRdb processed the PCR reads anew with MiXCR; each CDR3 protein has one entry. The sample yields 200,000 to 250,000 distinct CDR3 sequences, approximately 24% seen once. The V call is TRBV2, the J call TRBJ2-7, with 7 positions matching TRBD2. The receptor's source is a female patient younger than 10 who had a stem cell transplant for congenital amegakaryocytic thrombocytopenia, so the T cells may come from the graft donor. Specimen: PBMCs, mostly from graft donor cells, collected 360 days after TCRalphabeta/CD19-depleted stem cell transplant. CDR3 loop: CASSEGGTAYYEQYF. The CDR3 DNA is TGTGCCAGCAGTGAGGGGGGGACCGCCTACTACGAGCAGTACTTC. Full variable domain (outside the CDR3, taken from reference TRBV2 and TRBJ2-7): EPEVTQTPSHQVTQMGQEVILRCVPISNHLYFYWYRQILGQKVEFLVSFYNNEISEKSEIFDDQFSVERPDGSNFTLKIRSTKLEDSAMYFCASSEGGTAYYEQYFGPGTRLTVT.